This T cell receptor beta chain emerged from a study of OX40 agonist ivuxolimab in advanced cancers. Some background on the complete study: Ivuxolimab was an agonistic, fully human IgG2 monoclonal antibody directed against OX40 (CD134), a costimulatory receptor. Intravenous ivuxolimab was administered to patients every 2 weeks at six dose levels: 0.01, 0.1, 0.3, 1.5, 3 and 10 mg/kg. Of the approximately 53 patients in dose escalation, 19 had hepatocellular carcinoma, some 15 had melanoma, 9 had renal cell carcinoma and 9 had head and neck cancer. In the dose-escalation cohort, nearly 85% of patients were male, and the mean age was roughly 56 years with a range of roughly 23 to 79. Patients were allowed to have had prior anti-PD-1, anti-PD-L1 or anti-CTLA-4 therapy, and around 40% of the dose-escalation patients had previously received checkpoint inhibitors. Partial responses occurred in three dose-escalation patients: two with cutaneous melanoma and one with hepatocellular carcinoma. Peripheral TCRbeta sequencing was intended to test whether TCR sequence diversity was altered and clonal T-cell expansion was caused by ivuxolimab. The paper describes the monotherapy dose-escalation part (N of about 54 patients) of the phase I trial of ivuxolimab.

The trial excluded patients who had a history of autoimmune disease or who were on systemic immunosuppression. Peripheral blood for TCR sequencing was collected from all dose cohorts at baseline, on cycle 4 day 1, and on cycle 7 day 1. The samples were drawn from a first-in-human, open-label, multicenter phase I dose-escalation trial of ivuxolimab. Adults with locally advanced or metastatic melanoma, renal cell, hepatocellular, or head and neck squamous cell carcinoma were enrolled in the trial. CD4+ and CD8+ T cells were sorted separately from peripheral blood before TCR sequencing. Comment on this clone: Its specific antigen is unknown. No base quality values were provided; no much bigger clone lies one nucleotide off.

CDR3 length: 12 amino acids, cysteine to phenylalanine. The kept DNA is CDR3 alone, 36 bases in frame from the first base. The germline V gene encodes CDR1 SGHRS and CDR2 YFSETQ. V and J lose 0 bases and 4 bases, and a span of 3 bases separates them. The full study reports these points: The antigen specificity of the peripheral T cells that underwent clonal expansion was not determined. In the 0.1-3.0 mg/kg groups, partial responders were among the patients with the lowest normalized peripheral clonal expansion, particularly in CD8+ T cells. Low levels of normalized T-cell clonal expansion were also seen in some patients who did not respond. After ivuxolimab, more expanded clones were found on average in CD8+ T cells than in CD4+ T cells. At doses of 0.1 to 3.0 mg/kg, clonal expansion of both CD4+ and CD8+ T cells in blood was seen between baseline and week 6.

Genomic DNA was isolated from the sorted cells so that the TCRbeta CDR3 region could be sequenced. The immunoSEQ Assay was used to sequence the TCRbeta CDR3 regions. Drawn from immuneACCESS, this table holds only the in-frame rearrangements with V and J called that TCRdb kept. Clones are partly lost; checked studies trace under half to an unresolved V gene and leave the rest unexplained. In this sample the table shows more than 70,000 clones, just over 85% of which occur a single time. Just under 2% of the sample is in the top ten clones. Here the chain combines TRBV5-1 and TRBJ2-3, with no reliable assignment of the D segment. The sample here was CD4+ or CD8+ T cells sorted from blood, taken in a trial of the OX40 agonist ivuxolimab. The origin of this receptor is an adult with an advanced solid tumor such as melanoma, head and neck, liver or kidney cancer. The DNA sequence reads TGCGCCAGCAGCTTGGGCGCAGATACGCAGTATTTT. The encoded protein is CASSLGADTQYF.